The clone carrying this T cell receptor (beta chain) was seen at least ten times. The antigen remains unidentified. This record belongs to a study of T cell repertoires in cytomegalovirus infection. Across the study: Indications came from public TCR beta signatures; they pointed to CMV infection and to a matching HLA type.

TCRdb used MiXCR to reprocess the reads, holding one entry per CDR3 protein. The sample has under 300,000 distinct CDR3 sequences, over 15% seen once. Study-level results: Totalled public TCR beta family frequency picked out people who carried CMV plus the relevant HLA. Clonotype analysis showed dominance of the ex vivo response by HLA-C-restricted CMV-specific TCR beta clonotypes.

CDR1 is SGHTA, CDR2 FQGNSA, per germline. The CDR3 spans 17 residues. The ends lost 5 bases at V and 10 bases at J; junction bases unmatched: 13. The chain couples TRBV7-2 to TRBJ2-1; the match to TRBD2 covers 14 bases. The sample comprised CD8+ T cells from PBMCs. The clonotype originates from a human donor in good health (CMV status not recorded). Some clones in this sample may be carry-over from other donors' samples. The CDR3 DNA follows: TGTGCCAGCAGCCCCGGACTAGCGGGGGGCCCTTTGTGGGAGCAGTTCTTC. This translates into CASSPGLAGGPLWEQFF. Filled out from reference TRBV7-2 and TRBJ2-1, the complete variable domain reads GAGVSQSPSNKVTEKGKDVELRCDPISGHTALYWYRQSLGQGLEFLIYFQGNSAPDKSGLPSDRFSAERTGGSVSTLTIQRTQQEDSAVYLCASSPGLAGGPLWEQFFGPGTRLTVL.